This TCR beta chain stems from a study of cytomegalovirus exposure and HLA in healthy donors. The study sampled nominally healthy donors, though unrecorded immune exposures were likely. Germline CDR1 reads SGHRS; CDR2 reads YFSETQ. The CDR3 extends over 15 amino acids. Deletions cut 3 bases from V and 7 bases from J, with 16 bases between. Researchers ran the PCR with 60 Vbeta and 13 Jbeta primers. This table comes from immunoSEQ multiplex PCR, and its TCRdb copy is limited to in-frame clones, with some not included. Of 200,000 to 250,000 clones listed, 80% to 85% were seen once; the top ten hold under 0.85%. Worth noting for this clone: Its antigen is unidentified.

Study conclusions and caveats: Sequencing had likely introduced a cluster of highly shared sequence variants as an artifact. In vitro checks showed that three CMV-associated chains really do target CMV antigens.

The source is a boy aged 2-9 years in good health and CMV-seronegative. Sequenced: PBMCs. The chain links TRBV5-1 to TRBJ2-2; weak D call: TRBD2 (6 bases). The CDR3 DNA is TGCGCCAGCAGCTCGGGACCCGCGGGAAGCGGGGAGCTGTTTTTT. This codes for CASSSGPAGSGELFF. Variable domain in full (rest from reference TRBV5-1 and TRBJ2-2): KAGVTQTPRYLIKTRGQQVTLSCSPISGHRSVSWYQQTPGQGLQFLFEYFSETQRNKGNFPGRFSGRQFSNSRSEMNVSTLELGDSALYLCASSSGPAGSGELFFGEGSRLTVL.